This is a list of T cell receptor beta chains from one sample in a study of beta chain features in type 1 diabetes. TCRdb's table, derived via immunoSEQ multiplex PCR, lists solely in-frame clones and lacks some. The data contain roughly 370,000 clones, roughly 14% of them singletons. Source material: naive CD4+ T cells from blood. Every receptor here comes from a young man in good health. CDR3s include the opening cysteine and the closing phenylalanine or tryptophan. D genes are given only for firm matches. The listing skips clone size in some rows; elsewhere it reads once, few, many or a size class.

-,TRBD2,TRBV7-2,TRBJ2-1,TGTGCCAGCAGCACACTAGCGGGAGTGTTAGGAAATGAGCAGTTCTTC,CASSTLAGVLGNEQFF
few,TRBD2,TRBV2,TRBJ2-7,TGTGCCAGCAGCGAGACTAGCGGGGTAACCTACGAGCAGTACTTC,CASSETSGVTYEQYF
few,-,TRBV4-1,TRBJ1-4,TGCGCCAGCAGCATAGGGATCGGTGAAAAACTGTTTTTT,CASSIGIGEKLFF
-,-,TRBV7-9,TRBJ1-1,TGTGCCAGCAGCTCGAAAGCCCCGGATCTGAACACTGAAGCTTTCTTT,CASSSKAPDLNTEAFF
few,-,TRBV6-6,TRBJ2-3,TGTGGATCTGCGTCGAGCACAGATACGCAGTATTTT,CGSASSTDTQYF
-,-,TRBV7-2,TRBJ2-2,TGTGCCAGCAGCTTAGGACAGATGACCGGGGAGCTGTTTTTT,CASSLGQMTGELFF
-,TRBD1,TRBV15,TRBJ1-6,TGTGCCACCAGCAGAGGAGGAGGGACAGGGGGTAATTCACCCCTCCACTTT,CATSRGGGTGGNSPLHF
-,-,TRBV7-9,TRBJ1-5,TGTGCCAGCAGTATAGGTGGGCATAAGGCGGGCCAGCCCCAGCATTTT,CASSIGGHKAGQPQHF
-,TRBD2,TRBV5-6,TRBJ2-1,TGTGCCAGCAGCCATCTAGCGGCCTCCTACAATGAGCAGTTCTTC,CASSHLAASYNEQFF
once,-,TRBV18,TRBJ2-5,TGTGCCAGCTCACCTACACAGGGTACCCAAGAGACCCAGTACTTC,CASSPTQGTQETQYF
-,TRBD2,TRBV6-6,TRBJ2-7,TGTGCCAGCAGTTACACTAGCGGGGGGCTTGCCTACGAGCAGTACTTC,CASSYTSGGLAYEQYF
few,-,TRBV25-1,TRBJ2-3,TGTGCCAGCAGTTCAGGGGACCGAAGCACAGATACGCAGTATTTT,CASSSGDRSTDTQYF
-,TRBD2,TRBV29-1,TRBJ2-1,TGCAGCGTTGCGACTAGCGGGTTTCGGGGCAATGAGCAGTTCTTC,CSVATSGFRGNEQFF
-,-,TRBV27,TRBJ1-6,TGTGCCAGCAGTTTTGTCCAGGGGCAGAGCTCCTATAATTCACCCCTCCACTTT,CASSFVQGQSSYNSPLHF
-,TRBD1,TRBV7-9,TRBJ1-6,TGTGCCAGCAGCCTCACAGGGGAAAATTCACCCCTCCACTTT,CASSLTGENSPLHF
-,-,TRBV5-4,TRBJ2-5,TGTGCCAGCAGCCGCCCTAGTGTCGGGATTAGGGAGACCCAGTACTTC,CASSRPSVGIRETQYF
-,-,TRBV27,TRBJ2-5,TGTGCCAGCAGTTTTTGGGAAGGGGGGAAAGGGACCCAGTACTTC,CASSFWEGGKGTQYF
many,-,TRBV25-1,TRBJ2-5,TGTGCCAGCAGTGTGCTAGAGACCCAGTACTTC,CASSVLETQYF
-,-,TRBV7-6,TRBJ2-5,TGTGCCAGCAGCCGCGAGGGCCTAGCGCGGGAGACCCAGTACTTC,CASSREGLARETQYF
-,-,TRBV7-9,TRBJ1-1,TGTGCCAGCAGCTTTGGGGAGAACACTGAAGCTTTCTTT,CASSFGENTEAFF
-,-,TRBV14,TRBJ1-1,TGTGCCAGCAGCCAACTCCCGGGGTTTGAAGCTTTCTTT,CASSQLPGFEAFF
few,-,TRBV19,TRBJ2-7,TGTGCCAGTAGTATAGTTGCCAATCAGAACGAGCAGTACTTC,CASSIVANQNEQYF
few,-,TRBV29-1,TRBJ2-1,TGCAGCGCTCCGGGGCGGGGATCGTACAATGAGCAGTTCTTC,CSAPGRGSYNEQFF
many,-,TRBV28,TRBJ2-5,TGTGCCATACGACTAGTCAAAGGGACACAGTACTTC,CAIRLVKGTQYF
-,-,TRBV7-9,TRBJ2-3,TGTGCCAGCAGCCAAGGCTGGGGGAGAGATACGCAGTATTTT,CASSQGWGRDTQYF
few,-,TRBV18,TRBJ2-7,TGTGCCAGCTCACCGGCACTAACCTACGAGCAGTACTTC,CASSPALTYEQYF
few,-,TRBV30,TRBJ1-2,TGTGCCTGGAGTGAGTCAGTAAAGACTAACTATGGCTACACCTTC,CAWSESVKTNYGYTF
many,TRBD1,TRBV29-1,TRBJ2-5,TGCAGCGTCCGGACAGGGGGAGAGACCCAGTACTTC,CSVRTGGETQYF
-,TRBD1,TRBV2,TRBJ1-2,TGTGCCAGCAGTGTCGGGACAGGGAACTATGGCTACACCTTC,CASSVGTGNYGYTF
-,-,TRBV7-2,TRBJ2-5,TGTGCCAGCAGTGGGGGGACTCAAGAGACCCAGTACTTC,CASSGGTQETQYF
few,-,TRBV18,TRBJ1-2,TGTGCCAGCTCACCCCGGGGGGGACACTATGGCTACACCTTC,CASSPRGGHYGYTF
-,-,TRBV2,TRBJ2-3,TGTGCCAGCAGTGTTATCTACACAGATACGCAGTATTTT,CASSVIYTDTQYF
-,TRBD2,TRBV18,TRBJ2-3,TGTGCCAGCTCACGGACTAGCGGGGGCACAGATACGCAGTATTTT,CASSRTSGGTDTQYF
-,-,TRBV7-6,TRBJ2-3,TGTGCCAGCAGTTCCCTCCGGAGCACAGATACGCAGTATTTT,CASSSLRSTDTQYF
-,-,TRBV10-3,TRBJ2-1,TGTGCCATCAGTGAGGACCGAGCAACTGATGAGCAGTTCTTC,CAISEDRATDEQFF
-,TRBD2,TRBV5-4,TRBJ2-2,TGTGCCAGCAGCTCCGTCGGACTAGCGGAAAGCTACACCGGGGAGCTGTTTTTT,CASSSVGLAESYTGELFF
-,-,TRBV14,TRBJ2-7,TGTGCCAGCAGCCAGTGGCGGAGCTCCTACGAGCAGTACTTC,CASSQWRSSYEQYF
few,-,TRBV15,TRBJ2-2,TGTGCCACGGGAGTCGATCCGACCACCGGGGAGCTGTTTTTT,CATGVDPTTGELFF
few,TRBD1,TRBV19,TRBJ2-5,TGTGCCAGTAAACAGGGGGCTGGGGAGACCCAGTACTTC,CASKQGAGETQYF
few,-,TRBV29-1,TRBJ2-5,TGCAGCGTGGGGGACCTTTCGAGAGAGACCCAGTACTTC,CSVGDLSRETQYF
few,-,TRBV4-1,TRBJ1-4,TGCGCCAGCAGCCAAGAAAGGTTCAGGACAGTAAATGAAAAACTGTTTTTT,CASSQERFRTVNEKLFF
few,TRBD1,TRBV14,TRBJ1-1,TGTGCCAGCAGCCAATCGAGCAGGGGGCTCACTGAAGCTTTCTTT,CASSQSSRGLTEAFF
-,-,TRBV19,TRBJ2-1,TGTGCCAGTAGTACACTCACGTCGAGCTCCTACAATGAGCAGTTCTTC,CASSTLTSSSYNEQFF
-,-,TRBV11-3,TRBJ2-3,TGTGCCAGCAGCGAATCACTCGGTAGGGCAGATACGCAGTATTTT,CASSESLGRADTQYF
-,-,TRBV5-4,TRBJ2-1,TGTGCCAGCAGCGCCGGACAGAGCTCCTACAATGAGCAGTTCTTC,CASSAGQSSYNEQFF
-,-,TRBV4-1,TRBJ1-1,TGCGCCAGCAGCCAAGCGCCAGTACCGAACACTGAAGCTTTCTTT,CASSQAPVPNTEAFF
-,TRBD2,TRBV5-4,TRBJ2-7,TGTGCCAGCAGCTTAAATTCCGGGACTAGTCCCTACGAGCAGTACTTC,CASSLNSGTSPYEQYF
few,-,TRBV30,TRBJ1-3,TGTGCCTGGAGTTGGACGGCCAGCTCTGGAAACACCATATATTTT,CAWSWTASSGNTIYF
few,-,TRBV5-1,TRBJ2-3,TGCGCCAGCAGCTCGGAGGATCCCAGCACAGATACGCAGTATTTT,CASSSEDPSTDTQYF
-,-,TRBV6-1,TRBJ2-3,TGTGCCAGCATCCGGACACTCACAGATACGCAGTATTTT,CASIRTLTDTQYF
-,-,TRBV10-3,TRBJ1-2,TGTGCCATCAGTGAAAGACTCTCAGGCGGGGATGGCTACACCTTC,CAISERLSGGDGYTF
few,-,TRBV5-6,TRBJ2-5,TGTGCCAGCAGTTCCGCGGCCCGAAAAGAGACCCAGTACTTC,CASSSAARKETQYF
-,-,TRBV7-9,TRBJ1-2,TGTGCCAGCAGCTTAAGCGGGGTAACGAACTATGGCTACACCTTC,CASSLSGVTNYGYTF
-,-,TRBV18,TRBJ2-5,TGTGCCAGCTCACTCCTTAACCCAGACGTCCAAGAGACCCAGTACTTC,CASSLLNPDVQETQYF